The 10 T cell receptor beta chains listed next were all sequenced from one sample in a study of OX40 agonist ivuxolimab in advanced cancers. Data came from immunoSEQ multiplex PCR; TCRdb stores just in-frame clones and leaves some out. The sample shows about 73,000 clones, just over 85% of them seen only once. Source: CD4+ or CD8+ T cells sorted from blood, taken in a trial of the OX40 agonist ivuxolimab. The receptors here all came from an adult with an advanced solid tumor such as melanoma, head and neck, liver or kidney cancer.

The chain employs TRBV19 and TRBJ2-3, with D possibly matching TRBD1 (5 bases). CDR3 size: 14 residues. Trimming left V 0 bases short and J 7 bases short, with 11 bases between. Germline V gene lookup returns CDR1 LNHDA and CDR2 SQIVND (reference sequence). CDR3 sequence (DNA): TGTGCCAGTAGTATAGAAGACAGTCGCAATACGCAGTATTTT. Encoded protein: CASSIEDSRNTQYF.

The CDR3: CARSRRDTENYGYTF. CDR3 bases: TGTGCCAGAAGCCGGAGGGACACAGAAAACTATGGCTACACCTTC. This sequence joins TRBV5-3 and TRBJ1-2, with a tentative D call TRBD1 (6 bases). TRBV5-3 carries the ORF label, with uncertain function. V was cut by 4 bases and J by 2 bases, with 15 bases left in between. This CDR3 region has 15 residues.

A single count supports this clone. This sequence joins TRBV11-2 and TRBJ2-7, with no clear D. The ends were cut back, 1 base at V and 4 bases at J, with 5 bases in the middle. From germline, CDR1 is SGHAT and CDR2 FQNNGV. The CDR3 has 12 amino acids. CDR3 protein: CASSLGAYEQYF. The DNA of the CDR3 is TGTGCCAGCAGCTTAGGGGCTTACGAGCAGTACTTC.

The chain employs TRBV6-5 and TRBJ2-2; a possible D gene is TRBD2 (7 bases). CDR1 is MNHEY and CDR2 is SVGAGI in the germline V gene. The V gene lost 7 bases and the J gene lost 5 bases, with 17 bases spanning the gap. The CDR3 is 15 amino acids. The CDR3 is CASMRWEGQTGELFF. CDR3 coding DNA: TGTGCCAGCATGCGGTGGGAGGGACAAACCGGGGAGCTGTTTTTT.

The chain uses TRBV27 and TRBJ2-7, with TRBD1 matching 11 bases. V dropped 5 bases and J dropped 5; count of bases not matched to a gene: 8. The CDR3 has 15 residues. CDR1 and CDR2 from the germline V gene are MNHEY and SMNVEV (reference sequence). CDR3 nucleotide sequence: TGTGCCAGCAGTCTGACCGGGACAGGGGGTCACGAGCAGTACTTC. It translates to CASSLTGTGGHEQYF.

The J gene is TRBJ2-7, the V gene TRBV4-1; D may be TRBD2 (6 bases). The CDR3 loop spans 16 amino acids. With 4 bases removed from V and 0 bases from J, the gap between germline ends came to 16 bases. Germline assignment: CDR1 MGHRA and CDR2 YSYEKL. The CDR3 sequence: CASSPGVRRGSYEQYF. The CDR3 nucleotides are TGCGCCAGCAGCCCGGGGGTACGACGGGGCTCCTACGAGCAGTACTTC.

CDR3 region: CASSLAGGTRPVDTQYF. CDR3 bases: TGTGCCAGCAGCTTAGCTGGCGGGACTCGTCCCGTCGATACGCAGTATTTT. The chain is built from TRBV7-2 and TRBJ2-3, with D tentatively TRBD2 (6 bases). V was pared by 0 bases and J by 6 bases, with 19 bases between. The germline V gene encodes CDR1 SGHTA and CDR2 FQGNSA. The CDR3 is 17 amino acids.

This clone was seen a single time. At the DNA level, this CDR3 is encoded by other sequences in the same sample as well. The chain recombines TRBV30 with TRBJ1-5; no firm D call. This CDR3 is built from 13 residues. Germline CDR1 and CDR2: GTSNPN and SVGIG (reference sequence). Trimming left V 1 base short and J 2 bases short, with 6 bases between. DNA of the CDR3: TGTGCCTGGAGTGGGCAGGGCAATCAGCCCCAGCATTTT. Its translation is CAWSGQGNQPQHF.

The J gene is TRBJ1-5, the V gene TRBV7-8; the D gene is possibly TRBD1 (6 bases). Germline values: CDR1 SGHVS, CDR2 FQNEAQ. The CDR3 consists of 17 residues. V lost 3 bases to trimming and J lost 7 bases, with 22 bases between them. Here the CDR3 reads CASSFRDTGFRGQPQHF. The CDR3 bases are TGTGCCAGCAGCTTCCGCGATACAGGGTTCCGGGGGCAGCCCCAGCATTTT.

This chain joins TRBV2 and TRBJ2-1, with TRBD1 identical over 9 bases. CDR3 length: 14 amino acids. Germline CDR1 is SNHLY and CDR2 is FYNNEI. The V and J ends lost 3 bases and 8 bases, in that order; junction bases with no gene match: 5. Written as DNA, the CDR3 is TGTGCCAGCAGTGAGTGGACAGGGGCTGATGAGCAGTTCTTC. Encoded protein: CASSEWTGADEQFF. The complete variable domain, with remaining parts taken from reference TRBV2 and TRBJ2-1, reads EPEVTQTPSHQVTQMGQEVILRCVPISNHLYFYWYRQILGQKVEFLVSFYNNEISEKSEIFDDQFSVERPDGSNFTLKIRSTKLEDSAMYFCASSEWTGADEQFFGPGTRLTVL.